This T cell receptor (beta chain) was sequenced in a study of cytomegalovirus exposure and HLA in healthy donors. Regarding the study as a whole: Indistinguishable V segments, including TRBV6-2 and TRBV6-3, were excluded. According to the study, around 160 TCR beta chains were cytomegalovirus-associated.

As concerns this clone: Its antigen remains unknown.

Nominally healthy donors were sampled, though unrecorded immune exposures were likely. CDR1 and CDR2 (germline): WNHNN, SYGVQD (reference sequence). The CDR3 sequence is 17 residues long. V was cut by 6 bases and J by 2 bases, with 21 bases left in between. The primer mix had 60 Vbeta and 13 Jbeta primers. As handled by the study authors: Tens of millions of unique TCR beta chains, roughly 11 million of them shared, were counted by a later analysis. The table came from immunoSEQ multiplex PCR; TCRdb's copy has only in-frame clones and leaves some out. V and J calls and clone size are given by that table; D and trimming were obtained from the DNA. The sample shows 150,000 to 200,000 clones, over 75% of them seen only once.

The chain joins TRBV10-1 to TRBJ2-3; maybe TRBD1 (6 bases). The clonotype originates from a woman aged 50 to 65 in good health and CMV-seronegative. Sequencing was carried out using PBMCs. This CDR3 reads CASSGGEGDLYTDTQYF. CDR3 nucleotide sequence: TGCGCCAGCAGCGGCGGAGAGGGGGACCTATACACAGATACGCAGTATTTT.